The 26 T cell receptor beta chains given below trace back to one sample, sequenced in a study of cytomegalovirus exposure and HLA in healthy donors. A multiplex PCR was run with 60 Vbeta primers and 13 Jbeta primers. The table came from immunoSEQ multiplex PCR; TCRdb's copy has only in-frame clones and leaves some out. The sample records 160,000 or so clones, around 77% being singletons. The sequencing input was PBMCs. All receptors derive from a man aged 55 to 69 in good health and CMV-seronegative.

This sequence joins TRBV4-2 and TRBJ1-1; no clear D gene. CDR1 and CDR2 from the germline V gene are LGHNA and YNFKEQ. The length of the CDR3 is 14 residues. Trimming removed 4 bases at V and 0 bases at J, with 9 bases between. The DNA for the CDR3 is TGTGCCAGCAGCCCTCGCAGGATGAACACTGAAGCTTTCTTT. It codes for CASSPRRMNTEAFF.

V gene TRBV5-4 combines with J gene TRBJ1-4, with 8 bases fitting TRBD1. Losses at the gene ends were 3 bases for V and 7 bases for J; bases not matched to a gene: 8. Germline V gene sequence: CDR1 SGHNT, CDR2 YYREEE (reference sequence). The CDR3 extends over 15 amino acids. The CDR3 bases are TGTGCCAGCAGCTCCGCAGGGGGCTTTAGTGAAAAACTGTTTTTT. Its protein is CASSSAGGFSEKLFF.

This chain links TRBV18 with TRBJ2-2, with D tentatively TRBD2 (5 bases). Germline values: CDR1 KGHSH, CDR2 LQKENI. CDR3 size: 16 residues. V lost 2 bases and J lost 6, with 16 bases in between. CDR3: CASSPWAAGGPGELFF. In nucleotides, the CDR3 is TGTGCCAGCTCACCATGGGCGGCAGGAGGACCCGGGGAGCTGTTTTTT.

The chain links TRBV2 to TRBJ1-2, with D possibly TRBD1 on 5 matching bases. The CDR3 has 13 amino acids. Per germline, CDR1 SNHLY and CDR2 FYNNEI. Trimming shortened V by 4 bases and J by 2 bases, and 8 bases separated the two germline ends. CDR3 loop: CASSASGNYGYTF. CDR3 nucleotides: TGTGCCAGCAGTGCCTCAGGGAACTATGGCTACACCTTC.

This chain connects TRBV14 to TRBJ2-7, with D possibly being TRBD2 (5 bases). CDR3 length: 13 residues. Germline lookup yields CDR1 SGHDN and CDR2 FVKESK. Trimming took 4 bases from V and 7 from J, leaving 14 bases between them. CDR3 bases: TGTGCCAGCAGCCGAGGAGCCACTAGGGAGCAGTACTTC. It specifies CASSRGATREQYF.

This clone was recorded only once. CDR3 region: CASTPDSVGGYGYTF. In DNA, the CDR3 is TGTGCCAGCACCCCAGACTCGGTTGGTGGCTATGGCTACACCTTC. J is TRBJ1-2 and V is TRBV7-8; D ambiguous. CDR1 and CDR2 from the germline V gene are SGHVS and FQNEAQ. The CDR3 extends over 15 amino acids. The germline V and J ends were trimmed by 7 bases and 4 bases, with 19 bases remaining between them.

CDR3 bases: TGTGCCAGCAGCCGCGGACAGGGGTTGGACACTGAAGCTTTCTTT. This gives the protein CASSRGQGLDTEAFF. The chain links TRBV5-8 to TRBJ1-1, with TRBD1 matching 9 bases. Germline V gene data show CDR1 as SGHTS and CDR2 as YDEGEE. This CDR3 has 15 amino acids. Trimming cost V 4 bases and J 3 bases; bases outside gene matches: 7.

The CDR3 reads CAISEQTDLTYGYTF. In nucleotides, the CDR3 is TGTGCCATCAGTGAGCAGACAGACCTAACTTATGGCTACACCTTC. The chain has TRBV10-3 and TRBJ1-2, with a tentative D call TRBD1 (5 bases). V gave up 2 bases and J gave up 5 bases, with 15 bases separating them. CDR3 length: 15 residues. CDR1 and CDR2 from the germline V gene are ENHRY and SYGVKD.

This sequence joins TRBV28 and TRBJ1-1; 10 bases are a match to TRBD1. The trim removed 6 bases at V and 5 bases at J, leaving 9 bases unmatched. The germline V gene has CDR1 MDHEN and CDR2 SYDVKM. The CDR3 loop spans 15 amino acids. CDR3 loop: CASSRRQGARTEAFF. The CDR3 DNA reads TGTGCCAGCAGCCGCAGACAGGGGGCGCGGACTGAAGCTTTCTTT.

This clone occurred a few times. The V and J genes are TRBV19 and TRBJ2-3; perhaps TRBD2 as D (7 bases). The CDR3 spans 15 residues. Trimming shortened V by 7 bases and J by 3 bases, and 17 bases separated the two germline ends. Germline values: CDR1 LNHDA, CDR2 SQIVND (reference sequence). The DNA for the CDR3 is TGTGCCAGTACCCTAGGGGGGGCGAATACAGATACGCAGTATTTT. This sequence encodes CASTLGGANTDTQYF.

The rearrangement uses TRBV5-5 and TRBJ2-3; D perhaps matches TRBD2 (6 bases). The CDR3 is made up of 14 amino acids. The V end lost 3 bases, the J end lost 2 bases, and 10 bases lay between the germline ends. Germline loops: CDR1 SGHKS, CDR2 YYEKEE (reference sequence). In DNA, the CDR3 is TGTGCCAGCAGCTCCGGACTACTCACAGATACGCAGTATTTT. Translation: CASSSGLLTDTQYF.

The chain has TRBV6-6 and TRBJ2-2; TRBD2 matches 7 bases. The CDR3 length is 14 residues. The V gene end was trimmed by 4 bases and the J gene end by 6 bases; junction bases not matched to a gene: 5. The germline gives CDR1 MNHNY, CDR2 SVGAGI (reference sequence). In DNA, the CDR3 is TGTGCCAGCAGTTGGCGGGAGTACGCCGGGGAGCTGTTTTTT. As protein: CASSWREYAGELFF.

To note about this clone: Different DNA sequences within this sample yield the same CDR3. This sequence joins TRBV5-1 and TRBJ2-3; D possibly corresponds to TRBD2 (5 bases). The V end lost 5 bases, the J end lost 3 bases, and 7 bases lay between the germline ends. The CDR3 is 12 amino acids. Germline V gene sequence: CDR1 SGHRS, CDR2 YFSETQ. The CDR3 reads CASSSGTDTQYF. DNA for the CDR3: TGCGCCAGCAGTTCGGGAACAGATACGCAGTATTTT.

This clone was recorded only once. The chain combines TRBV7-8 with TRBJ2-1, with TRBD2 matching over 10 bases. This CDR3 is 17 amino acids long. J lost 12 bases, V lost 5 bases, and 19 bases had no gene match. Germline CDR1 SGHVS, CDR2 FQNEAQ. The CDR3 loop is CASSPRWVAGGLIWQFF. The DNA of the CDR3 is TGTGCCAGCAGCCCCCGTTGGGTAGCGGGAGGTCTAATATGGCAGTTCTTC.

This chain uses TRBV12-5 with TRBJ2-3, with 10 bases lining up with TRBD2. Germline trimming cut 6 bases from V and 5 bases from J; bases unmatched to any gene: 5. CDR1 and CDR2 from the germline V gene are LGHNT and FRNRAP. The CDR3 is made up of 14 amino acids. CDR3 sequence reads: CASGTGTSVDTQYF. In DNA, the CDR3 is TGTGCTAGTGGGACCGGGACTAGCGTAGATACGCAGTATTTT.

CDR3 sequence: CASSQGTGNQPQHF. CDR3 nucleotides: TGCGCCAGCAGCCAAGGCACGGGCAATCAGCCCCAGCATTTT. The chain couples TRBV4-3 to TRBJ1-5; D not certain. The CDR3 is made up of 14 amino acids. Trimming stripped 1 base from V and 2 bases from J, with 6 bases between. Per the germline V gene, CDR1 is LGHNA and CDR2 is YSLEER.

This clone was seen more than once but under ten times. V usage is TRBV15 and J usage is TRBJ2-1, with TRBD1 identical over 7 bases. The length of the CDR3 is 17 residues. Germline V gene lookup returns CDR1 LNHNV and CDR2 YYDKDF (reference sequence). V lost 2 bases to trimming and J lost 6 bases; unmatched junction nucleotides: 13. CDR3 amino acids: CATSRHRRQGAFNEQFF. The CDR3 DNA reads TGTGCCACCAGCAGACATCGAAGACAGGGTGCATTCAATGAGCAGTTCTTC.

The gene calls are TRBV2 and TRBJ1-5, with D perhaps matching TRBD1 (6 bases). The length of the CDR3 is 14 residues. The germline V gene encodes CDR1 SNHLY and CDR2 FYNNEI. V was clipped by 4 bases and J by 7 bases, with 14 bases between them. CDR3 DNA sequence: TGTGCCAGCAGTGGGACAGTTTTTGGACAGCCCCAGCATTTT. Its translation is CASSGTVFGQPQHF.

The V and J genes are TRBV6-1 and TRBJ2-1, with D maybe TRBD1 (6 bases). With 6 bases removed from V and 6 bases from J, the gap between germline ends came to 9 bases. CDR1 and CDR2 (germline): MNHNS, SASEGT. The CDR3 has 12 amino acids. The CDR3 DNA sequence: TGTGCCAGCAGCCAGGACAGCAATGAGCAGTTCTTC. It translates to CASSQDSNEQFF.

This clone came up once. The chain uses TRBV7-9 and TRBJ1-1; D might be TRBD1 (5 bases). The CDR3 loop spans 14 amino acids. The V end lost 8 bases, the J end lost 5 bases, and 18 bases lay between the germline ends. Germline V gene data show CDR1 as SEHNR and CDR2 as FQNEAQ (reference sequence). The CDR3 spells CASLGRARGTEAFF. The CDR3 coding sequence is TGTGCCAGCCTAGGCAGGGCCCGTGGGACTGAAGCTTTCTTT.

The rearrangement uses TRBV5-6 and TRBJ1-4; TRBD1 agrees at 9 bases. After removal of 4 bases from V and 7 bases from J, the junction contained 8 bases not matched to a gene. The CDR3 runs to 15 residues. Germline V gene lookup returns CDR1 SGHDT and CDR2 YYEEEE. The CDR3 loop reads CASSVTGGVGEKLFF. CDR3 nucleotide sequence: TGTGCCAGCAGCGTGACAGGGGGAGTTGGTGAAAAACTGTTTTTT.

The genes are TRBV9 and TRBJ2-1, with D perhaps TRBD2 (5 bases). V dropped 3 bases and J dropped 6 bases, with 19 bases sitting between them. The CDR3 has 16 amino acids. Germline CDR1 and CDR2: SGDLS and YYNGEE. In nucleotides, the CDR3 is TGTGCCAGCAGCGCGACCCCTAGCCGGGCCGGCAATGAGCAGTTCTTC. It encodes CASSATPSRAGNEQFF.

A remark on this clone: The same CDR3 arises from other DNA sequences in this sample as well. CDR3 region: CASSRDRNTEAFF. DNA for the CDR3: TGTGCCAGCAGCCGGGACAGAAACACTGAAGCTTTCTTT. The genes are TRBV2 and TRBJ1-1; 7 positions match TRBD1. From germline, CDR1 is SNHLY and CDR2 FYNNEI. The CDR3 is 13 amino acids. V lost 6 bases, J lost 2 bases, and 3 bases stayed unmatched.

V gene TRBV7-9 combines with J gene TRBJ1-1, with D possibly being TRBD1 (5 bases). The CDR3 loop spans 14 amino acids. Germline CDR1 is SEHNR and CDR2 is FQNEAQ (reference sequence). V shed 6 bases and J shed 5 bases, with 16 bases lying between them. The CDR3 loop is CASRWGVGGTEAFF. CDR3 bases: TGTGCCAGCAGATGGGGGGTGGGGGGGACTGAAGCTTTCTTT.

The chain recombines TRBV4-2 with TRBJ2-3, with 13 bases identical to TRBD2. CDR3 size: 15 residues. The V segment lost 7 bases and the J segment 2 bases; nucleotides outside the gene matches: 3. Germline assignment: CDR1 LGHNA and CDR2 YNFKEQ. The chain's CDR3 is CASKGLAGSTDTQYF. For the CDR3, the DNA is TGTGCCAGCAAGGGACTAGCGGGGTCCACAGATACGCAGTATTTT.

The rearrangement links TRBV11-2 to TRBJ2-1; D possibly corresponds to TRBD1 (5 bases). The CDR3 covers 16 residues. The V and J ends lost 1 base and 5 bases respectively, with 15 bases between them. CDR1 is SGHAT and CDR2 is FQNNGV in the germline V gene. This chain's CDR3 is CASSLVWVLGDNEQFF. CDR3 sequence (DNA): TGTGCCAGCAGCTTAGTATGGGTTCTAGGGGACAATGAGCAGTTCTTC.